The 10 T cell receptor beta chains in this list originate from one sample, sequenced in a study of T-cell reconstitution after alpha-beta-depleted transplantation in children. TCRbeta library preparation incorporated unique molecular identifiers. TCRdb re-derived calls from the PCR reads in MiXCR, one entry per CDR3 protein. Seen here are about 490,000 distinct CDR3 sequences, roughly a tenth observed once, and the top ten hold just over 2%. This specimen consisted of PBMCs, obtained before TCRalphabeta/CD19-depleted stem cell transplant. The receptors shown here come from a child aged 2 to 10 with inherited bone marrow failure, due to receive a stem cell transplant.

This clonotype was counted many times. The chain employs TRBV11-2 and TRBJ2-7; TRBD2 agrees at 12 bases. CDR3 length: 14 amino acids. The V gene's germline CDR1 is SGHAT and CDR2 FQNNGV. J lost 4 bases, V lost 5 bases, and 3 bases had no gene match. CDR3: CASSASGRDYEQYF. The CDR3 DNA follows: TGTGCCAGCAGCGCTAGCGGGAGGGATTACGAGCAGTACTTC. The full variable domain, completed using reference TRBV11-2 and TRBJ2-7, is EAGVAQSPRYKIIEKRQSVAFWCNPISGHATLYWYQQILGQGPKLLIQFQNNGVVDDSQLPKDRFSAERLKGVDSTLKIQPAKLEDSAVYLCASSASGRDYEQYFGPGTRLTVT.

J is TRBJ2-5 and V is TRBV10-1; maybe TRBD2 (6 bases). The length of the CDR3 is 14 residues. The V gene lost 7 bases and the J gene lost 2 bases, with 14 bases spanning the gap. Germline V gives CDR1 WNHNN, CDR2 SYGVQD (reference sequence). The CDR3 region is CASTKGGTQETQYF. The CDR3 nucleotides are TGCGCCAGCACCAAAGGCGGGACTCAAGAGACCCAGTACTTC.

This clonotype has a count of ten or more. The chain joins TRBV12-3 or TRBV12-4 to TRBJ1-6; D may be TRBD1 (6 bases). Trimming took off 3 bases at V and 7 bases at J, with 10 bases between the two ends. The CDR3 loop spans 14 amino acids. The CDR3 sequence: CASSFEDRNSPLHF. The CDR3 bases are TGTGCCAGCAGTTTCGAGGACAGAAATTCACCCCTCCACTTT.

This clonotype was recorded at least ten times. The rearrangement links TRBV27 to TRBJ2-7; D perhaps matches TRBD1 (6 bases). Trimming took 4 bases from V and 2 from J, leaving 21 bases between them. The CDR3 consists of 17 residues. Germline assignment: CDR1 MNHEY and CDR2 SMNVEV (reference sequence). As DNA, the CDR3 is TGTGCCAGCAGTTCCTACCTAGGTTCAACAGGGCCCTACGAGCAGTACTTC. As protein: CASSSYLGSTGPYEQYF.

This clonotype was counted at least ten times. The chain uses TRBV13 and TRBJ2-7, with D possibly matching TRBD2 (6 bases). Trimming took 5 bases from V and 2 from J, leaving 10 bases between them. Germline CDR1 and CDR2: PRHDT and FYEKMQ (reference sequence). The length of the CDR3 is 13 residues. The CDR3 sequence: CASSGRGAYEQYF. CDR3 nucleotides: TGTGCCAGCAGCGGTCGCGGGGCCTACGAGCAGTACTTC.

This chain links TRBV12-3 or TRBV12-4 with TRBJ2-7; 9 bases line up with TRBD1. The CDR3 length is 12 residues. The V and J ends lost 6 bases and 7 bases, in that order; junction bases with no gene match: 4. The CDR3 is CASRPDRGEQYF. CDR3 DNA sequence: TGTGCCAGCAGACCTGACAGGGGGGAGCAGTACTTC.

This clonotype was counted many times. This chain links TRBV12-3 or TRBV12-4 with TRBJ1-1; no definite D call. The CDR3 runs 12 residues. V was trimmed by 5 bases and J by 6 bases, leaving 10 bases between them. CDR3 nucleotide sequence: TGTGCCAGCAGTGTCATGGGCCCTGAAGCTTTCTTT. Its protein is CASSVMGPEAFF.

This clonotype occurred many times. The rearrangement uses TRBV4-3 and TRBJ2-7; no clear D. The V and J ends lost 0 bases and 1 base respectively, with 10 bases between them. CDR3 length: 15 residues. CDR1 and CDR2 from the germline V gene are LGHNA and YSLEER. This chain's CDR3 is CASSQDPQVSYEQYF. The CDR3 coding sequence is TGCGCCAGCAGCCAAGATCCCCAGGTATCCTACGAGCAGTACTTC.

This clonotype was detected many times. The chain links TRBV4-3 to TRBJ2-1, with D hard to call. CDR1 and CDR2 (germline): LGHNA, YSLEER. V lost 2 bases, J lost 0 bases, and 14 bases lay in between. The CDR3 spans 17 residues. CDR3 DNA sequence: TGCGCCAGCAGCCAATTGGATCGAGACCCCTCCTACAATGAGCAGTTCTTC. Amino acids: CASSQLDRDPSYNEQFF.

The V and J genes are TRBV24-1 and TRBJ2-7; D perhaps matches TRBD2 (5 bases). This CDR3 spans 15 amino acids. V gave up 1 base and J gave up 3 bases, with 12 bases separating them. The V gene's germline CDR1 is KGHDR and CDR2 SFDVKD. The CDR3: CATSDFNGVDYEQYF. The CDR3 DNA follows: TGTGCCACCAGTGATTTCAACGGGGTGGACTACGAGCAGTACTTC.